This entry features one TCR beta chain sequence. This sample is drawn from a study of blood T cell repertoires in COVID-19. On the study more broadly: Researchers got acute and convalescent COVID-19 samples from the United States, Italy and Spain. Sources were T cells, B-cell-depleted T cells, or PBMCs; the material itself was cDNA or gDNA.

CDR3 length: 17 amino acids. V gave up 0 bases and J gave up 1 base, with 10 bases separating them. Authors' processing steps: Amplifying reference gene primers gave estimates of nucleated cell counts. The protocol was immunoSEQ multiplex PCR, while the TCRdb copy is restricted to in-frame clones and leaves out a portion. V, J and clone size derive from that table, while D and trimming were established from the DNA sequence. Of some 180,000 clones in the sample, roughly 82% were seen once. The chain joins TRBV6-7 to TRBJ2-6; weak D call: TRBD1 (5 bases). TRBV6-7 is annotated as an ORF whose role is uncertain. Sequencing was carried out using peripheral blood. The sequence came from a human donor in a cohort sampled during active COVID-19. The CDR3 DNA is TGTGCCAGCAGTTACTCTCATTACAGGTCTGGGGCCAACGTCCTGACTTTC. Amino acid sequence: CASSYSHYRSGANVLTF.